A selection of T cell receptor beta chains follows, all from one sample in a study of human T cells and chemical hapten exposure. TCRdb fed the RACE reads into MiXCR, producing one record per CDR3 protein. The sample yields 50,000 to 65,000 distinct CDR3 sequences, about 11% seen once. Specimen: whole blood, collected in connection with sensitization to the hapten diphenylcyclopropenone (DPC). The receptors originated from a woman in her thirties or forties with alopecia areata. Some clones in this sample may be carry-over from other donors' samples. Each CDR3 is given with its conserved first and last residue. A D gene is named only where the DNA matches it firmly. Only some rows state a clone size, as once, few, many or a class for expanded clones.

j_call d_call clone_size v_call cdr3_nt cdr3_aa
TRBJ1-4 TRBD1 - TRBV28 TGTGCCAGCGGGACTTCCGGGACAGATGAAAAACTGTTTTTT CASGTSGTDEKLFF
TRBJ1-1 - - TRBV6-2/TRBV6-3 TGTGCCAGCAGTTTCGACGCAGTGTCTAATTCGGCTTTCTTT CASSFDAVSNSAFF
TRBJ2-4 - - TRBV4-2 TGTGCCAGCAGCCAAGATAGCAGGGGTGGGAACATTCAGTACTTC CASSQDSRGGNIQYF
TRBJ1-2 - few TRBV5-5 TGTGCCAGCAGCTCCCTGGAGGGCCTCTATGGCTACACCTTC CASSSLEGLYGYTF
TRBJ1-5 - - TRBV7-2 TGTGCCAGCAGCTTAGGCGGACAGCCTAGCAATCAGCCCCAGCATTTT CASSLGGQPSNQPQHF
TRBJ1-6 TRBD1 few TRBV7-9 TGTGCCAGCAGCTCCGCCGGGACAGGGGGCTCACCCCTCCACTTT CASSSAGTGGSPLHF
TRBJ2-1 - - TRBV7-6 TGTGCCAGCAGCCCCTCTACCGGGGCTGGGGCTGAGCAGTTCTTC CASSPSTGAGAEQFF
TRBJ1-2 TRBD1 few TRBV20-1 TGCAGTGCTCCCAGGGGGCTGAGGGATGGCTACACCTTC CSAPRGLRDGYTF
TRBJ2-7 TRBD1 - TRBV7-9 TGTGCCAGCAGCCCCAGGGGGACCCACTCCTACGAGCAGTACTTC CASSPRGTHSYEQYF
TRBJ1-5 TRBD1 medium-sized TRBV25-1 TGTGCCAGCAGTGCCTCGGGACAGCCCAATCAGCCCCAGCATTTT CASSASGQPNQPQHF
TRBJ2-1 - many TRBV11-1 TGTGCCAGCAGGGACCGAATAAAGGGGAGCTCCTACAATGAGCAGTTCTTC CASRDRIKGSSYNEQFF
TRBJ2-2 - - TRBV6-4 TGTGCCAGCAGTGACTATCTGGGCACCGGGGAGCTGTTTTTT CASSDYLGTGELFF
TRBJ2-1 - many TRBV9 TGTGCCAGCAGCGTAGTGGGGGATTACAATGAGCAGTTCTTC CASSVVGDYNEQFF
TRBJ2-1 - few TRBV13 TGTGCCAGCAGCCTACTTAACAATGAGCAGTTCTTC CASSLLNNEQFF
TRBJ2-3 - - TRBV7-8 TGTGCCAGCAGCTCGGGAAGAGATACGCAGTATTTT CASSSGRDTQYF
TRBJ1-6 - many TRBV6-4 TGTGCCAGCAGTGAAGACCGGGGAAGTTCTTCACCCCTCCACTTT CASSEDRGSSSPLHF
TRBJ2-4 - - TRBV19 TGTGCCAGTAGTCCCCCCGGGGGGCTAGCCAAAAACATTCAGTACTTC CASSPPGGLAKNIQYF
TRBJ2-5 - many TRBV5-1 TGCGCCAGCAGCAAGGCAGGGGGGGAGGAGACCCAGTACTTC CASSKAGGEETQYF
TRBJ2-7 - - TRBV2 TGTGCCAGCAGTGAACAAGGTACCCGCTACGAGCAGTACTTC CASSEQGTRYEQYF
TRBJ2-7 TRBD1 few TRBV5-6 TGTGCCAGCAGCTTGTTTAGGCAGGGGGCAAACGAGCAGTACTTC CASSLFRQGANEQYF
TRBJ1-2 TRBD1 many TRBV20-1 TGCAGTGCTGGACAGGGGTCTGGCTACACCTTC CSAGQGSGYTF
TRBJ1-3 - few TRBV7-9 TGTGCCAGCAGCTTTGGGGCCTCTGGAAACACCATATATTTT CASSFGASGNTIYF
TRBJ1-5 - - TRBV5-5 TGTGCCAGCAGCTTGATGGGGGGCGGGCAGCCCCAGCATTTT CASSLMGGGQPQHF
TRBJ1-6 - few TRBV12-3/TRBV12-4 TGTGCCAGCAGTTTAGAGCAGGGATATAATTCACCCCTCCACTTT CASSLEQGYNSPLHF
TRBJ2-2 - few TRBV5-6 TGTGCCAGCAGCGACGCAGGGGCCATCAACACCGGGGAGCTGTTTTTT CASSDAGAINTGELFF
TRBJ2-5 - - TRBV7-2 TGTGCCAGCAGCCGGGACCGGGCGGCCGAGACCCAGTACTTC CASSRDRAAETQYF
TRBJ1-5 TRBD1 - TRBV20-1 TGCAGTGCTAGAGACCCCTTTGGACAGGGGCCAAATCAGCCCCAGCATTTT CSARDPFGQGPNQPQHF
TRBJ2-3 TRBD1 many TRBV7-2 TGTGCCAGCAGCTTGGGATTCGACAGGGGTGCAGATACGCAGTATTTT CASSLGFDRGADTQYF
TRBJ1-5 - few TRBV6-5 TGTGCCAGCAGTGGGACGGGGCGAGGAAATCAGCCCCAGCATTTT CASSGTGRGNQPQHF
TRBJ2-7 TRBD1 few TRBV18 TGTGCCAGCTCACCACCCGCGGGACAGGGGAGCTACGAGCAGTACTTC CASSPPAGQGSYEQYF
TRBJ2-5 - - TRBV2 TGTGCCAGCGGCCGGGACTTCGTCGGAGAGACCCAGTACTTC CASGRDFVGETQYF
TRBJ2-1 - many TRBV7-2 TGTGCCAGCAGCTTATTTCCCCGCAGTGAGCAGTTCTTC CASSLFPRSEQFF
TRBJ2-1 TRBD2 - TRBV12-3/TRBV12-4 TGTGCCAGCACCCCGCCCGGGGGACTAGCGGGAGGTCTCTCCTACAATGAGCAGTTCTTC CASTPPGGLAGGLSYNEQFF
TRBJ2-7 - many TRBV28 TGTGCCAGCAGTACGGGACTCGGAACCTACGAGCAGTACTTC CASSTGLGTYEQYF
TRBJ1-5 - - TRBV7-3 TGTGCCAGCAGCACACAATATCGGGACCAGCCCCAGCATTTT CASSTQYRDQPQHF
TRBJ1-1 - few TRBV20-1 TGCAGTGCTAGAGATCGCCAACGAGGGAACACTGAAGCTTTCTTT CSARDRQRGNTEAFF
TRBJ2-3 - - TRBV5-1 TGCGCCAGCAGCTTGCCTAACACAGATACGCAGTATTTT CASSLPNTDTQYF
TRBJ2-1 TRBD2 many TRBV10-3 TGTGCCACCTCCCTACTAGCGGGGTTCTCCAATGAGCAGTTCTTC CATSLLAGFSNEQFF
TRBJ2-5 - - TRBV12-5 TGTGCTAGTGGTTTGTGGGATGAAGAGACCCAGTACTTC CASGLWDEETQYF
TRBJ2-7 - few TRBV7-6 TGTGCCAGCAGCACTGGACCCAGAACCTACGAGCAGTACTTC CASSTGPRTYEQYF